This T cell receptor (beta chain) was sequenced during a study of shared clonotypes between healthy human individuals. Study-level results: Of the naive CD4 clonotypes, around 4.8% were shared across a few donors.

The table came from immunoSEQ multiplex PCR; TCRdb's copy has only in-frame clones and leaves some out. The sample lists approximately 320,000 clones, 74% occurring once. The sample holds a few counts of this clone. Its antigen is not known. Material: memory CD4+ T cells sorted from blood. Noted subset: CD45RA-negative fraction. The clonotype comes from a man aged 25 to 45 in good health.

Here the CDR3 DNA reads TGTGCCAGCAGCTTAGACCCACACCACAATCAGCCCCAGCATTTT. Translated: CASSLDPHHNQPQHF. The chain employs TRBV7-2 and TRBJ1-5; no firm D call. CDR1 SGHTA and CDR2 FQGNSA come from the germline V gene. The length of the CDR3 is 15 residues. V dropped 1 base and J dropped 3 bases, with 10 bases sitting between them.